The 22 T cell receptor beta chains reported below all come from one sample, sequenced in a study of long-term antiretroviral therapy in people with HIV. The libraries were made with immunoSEQ v3.0 at survey level. Sequenced by immunoSEQ multiplex PCR; TCRdb stores in-frame clones only, minus some. The data contain tens of thousands of clones, 65% to 85% of them singletons. The sequencing here drew on unsorted PBMCs, taken 1.2 years after starting antiretroviral therapy. These receptors all stem from a woman in her 40s with HIV.

V is TRBV5-5 and J is TRBJ2-1, with D possibly TRBD1 on 6 matching bases. Trimming cost V 5 bases and J 5 bases, with 14 bases left between them. The CDR3 covers 14 residues. Germline CDR1 is SGHKS and CDR2 is YYEKEE (reference sequence). Written as DNA, the CDR3 is TGTGCCAGCAGTACGGAGGACAGAAACAATGAGCAGTTCTTC. It codes for CASSTEDRNNEQFF.

This clone was seen only a few times. The chain recombines TRBV5-6 with TRBJ1-2, with D uncertain. The CDR3 extends over 13 amino acids. Germline values: CDR1 SGHDT, CDR2 YYEEEE. Trimming cost V 5 bases and J 7 bases, with 15 bases left between them. In DNA form, the CDR3 reads TGTGCCAGCAGAGGAGGGTACGAGTCTGGCTACACCTTC. Protein sequence: CASRGGYESGYTF.

The rearrangement uses TRBV7-9 and TRBJ2-2; 12 bases map to TRBD2. Looked up from germline, CDR1 is SEHNR and CDR2 is FQNEAQ (reference sequence). The junction had 10 bases not matched to a gene; V was cut back by 1 base and J by 4 bases. CDR3 length: 19 amino acids. The CDR3 protein is CASSLGGLAGIKPTGELFF. The CDR3, as DNA: TGTGCCAGCAGCTTAGGAGGACTAGCGGGAATAAAGCCCACCGGGGAGCTGTTTTTT.

The chain combines TRBV6-5 with TRBJ1-5; D gene ambiguous. CDR3 length: 13 residues. Trimming removed 5 bases at V and 0 bases at J, with 5 bases between. Germline CDR1 is MNHEY and CDR2 is SVGAGI. The chain's CDR3 is CASSIHSNQPQHF. The CDR3 nucleotides read TGTGCCAGCAGTATCCATAGCAATCAGCCCCAGCATTTT.

The genes are TRBV4-1 and TRBJ2-7; 7 nucleotides line up with TRBD2. CDR1 and CDR2 from the germline V gene are MGHRA and YSYEKL. J gave up 12 bases and V 1 base, and 18 bases lay outside the gene matches. The CDR3 length is 16 residues. The CDR3 loop reads CASSQGTASGGPPPYF. DNA of the CDR3: TGCGCCAGCAGCCAAGGGACGGCTAGCGGAGGTCCCCCCCCGTACTTC.

The chain combines TRBV4-2 with TRBJ2-6; TRBD1 might be the D (5 bases). The CDR3 sequence is 15 residues long. Trimming took 0 bases from V and 2 from J, leaving 5 bases between them. Germline assignment: CDR1 LGHNA and CDR2 YNFKEQ. CDR3: CASSQEGPGANVLTF. For the CDR3, the DNA is TGTGCCAGCAGCCAAGAGGGGCCTGGGGCCAACGTCCTGACTTTC.

The genes are TRBV5-6 and TRBJ1-2; D unclear. The CDR3 has 16 residues. V shed 0 bases and J shed 1 base, with 13 bases lying between them. CDR1 and CDR2 from the germline V gene are SGHDT and YYEEEE. CDR3 region: CASSLANPAYNYGYTF. CDR3 sequence (DNA): TGTGCCAGCAGCTTGGCAAATCCGGCTTATAACTATGGCTACACCTTC.

V and J are TRBV19 and TRBJ2-5; 7 nucleotides line up with TRBD1. The CDR3 extends over 15 amino acids. Germline V gives CDR1 LNHDA, CDR2 SQIVND (reference sequence). The V and J ends lost 3 bases and 2 bases, in that order; junction bases with no gene match: 6. CDR3 bases: TGTGCCAGTAGTATGTGGGGACAGAAACAAGAGACCCAGTACTTC. Its protein is CASSMWGQKQETQYF.

The gene calls are TRBV5-1 and TRBJ2-7, with 10 bases fitting TRBD2. Germline loops: CDR1 SGHRS, CDR2 YFSETQ. With 2 bases clipped from V and 6 bases from J, the junction kept 8 bases outside the gene matches. This CDR3 spans 15 amino acids. The CDR3 protein is CASSFSLAGGGEQYF. In nucleotides, the CDR3 is TGCGCCAGCAGCTTCTCCTTAGCGGGAGGAGGCGAGCAGTACTTC.

This clone has only a few counts. The chain uses TRBV14 and TRBJ1-2; D gene ambiguous. Trimming removed 1 base from V and 8 bases from J, with 8 bases in between. Germline lookup yields CDR1 SGHDN and CDR2 FVKESK. The CDR3 is 12 residues long. The CDR3 sequence: CASSQVSWGYTF. For the CDR3, the DNA is TGTGCCAGCAGCCAAGTTTCATGGGGCTACACCTTC.

The chain links TRBV1 to TRBJ2-2; the table's D call TRBD1 went unverified against the DNA. TRBV1 constitutes a pseudogene. The CDR3 length is 16 residues. In DNA, the CDR3 is TGCACCAGCAGCCAACTTGGACAGGGGGACACCGGGGAGCTGTTTTTT. Its protein product is CTSSQLGQGDTGELFF.

This chain uses TRBV6-5 with TRBJ2-7, with a tentative D call TRBD2 (6 bases). Per the germline V gene, CDR1 is MNHEY and CDR2 is SVGAGI. This CDR3 spans 16 amino acids. The V end lost 2 bases, the J end lost 2 bases, and 16 bases lay between the germline ends. The chain's CDR3 is CASSYAAVGGAYEQYF. The CDR3 DNA follows: TGTGCCAGCAGTTACGCCGCTGTCGGAGGGGCCTACGAGCAGTACTTC.

A note on this clone: This same CDR3 is encoded by further DNA sequences in the sample. Written as DNA, the CDR3 is TGTGCCAGCAGCTTGGTAAATCAGCCCCAGCATTTT. Translation: CASSLVNQPQHF. The chain carries TRBV5-6 and TRBJ1-5; no reliable D call. This CDR3 is built from 12 residues. The germline CDR1 and CDR2 sequences are SGHDT and YYEEEE. The V and J ends lost 0 bases and 4 bases respectively, with 2 bases between them.

The chain combines TRBV6-5 with TRBJ2-2, with 7 nucleotides matching TRBD1. The trim removed 7 bases at V and 4 bases at J, leaving 3 bases unmatched. The CDR3 runs 13 residues. Germline V gene lookup returns CDR1 MNHEY and CDR2 SVGAGI. The CDR3 bases are TGTGCCAGCAACCCAGGGGGCACCGGGGAGCTGTTTTTT. This gives the protein CASNPGGTGELFF.

The table lists this clone with a count of one. The chain uses TRBV27 and TRBJ2-1; D might be TRBD2 (5 bases). CDR3 length: 15 amino acids. The V and J ends lost 2 bases and 5 bases respectively, with 13 bases between them. Germline V lookup: CDR1 MNHEY, CDR2 SMNVEV (reference sequence). The DNA of the CDR3 is TGTGCCAGCAGTTTAAGGACCTACGGGGACAATGAGCAGTTCTTC. Amino acid sequence: CASSLRTYGDNEQFF.

There are a few counts of this clone. The chain uses TRBV19 and TRBJ1-1; TRBD1 might be the D (5 bases). Germline V lookup: CDR1 LNHDA, CDR2 SQIVND (reference sequence). V lost 3 bases, J lost 6 bases, and 14 bases lay in between. CDR3 length: 14 amino acids. The CDR3 loop reads CASSIKGRVPEAFF. The CDR3 region has the DNA TGTGCCAGTAGTATTAAGGGGCGGGTGCCTGAAGCTTTCTTT.

V and J are TRBV18 and TRBJ2-3; TRBD2 matches at 9 bases. The CDR3 sequence is 17 residues long. Trimming took 2 bases from V and 4 from J; bases not matched to a gene: 10. Per germline, CDR1 KGHSH and CDR2 LQKENI. The CDR3 DNA follows: TGTGCCAGCTCACCAGTTACGGGTAGCGGGAGCTCAGATACGCAGTATTTT. Its protein product is CASSPVTGSGSSDTQYF.

The rearrangement joins TRBV4-1 to TRBJ2-7; 7 bases line up with TRBD2. This CDR3 contains 17 residues. V shed 0 bases, J shed 3 bases, and the junction held 11 bases outside the gene matches. CDR1 MGHRA and CDR2 YSYEKL come from the germline V gene. The DNA for the CDR3 is TGCGCCAGCAGCCAAGATAAGCCCGGGACTAACTTCTACGAGCAGTACTTC. Translation: CASSQDKPGTNFYEQYF.

J is TRBJ2-7 and V is TRBV27; perhaps TRBD2 as D (6 bases). The V end was cut by 6 bases, the J end by 0 bases, with 18 bases between. The CDR3 is 16 residues long. Germline loops: CDR1 MNHEY, CDR2 SMNVEV (reference sequence). CDR3 loop: CASRTGGAPSSYEQYF. The CDR3, as DNA: TGTGCCAGCAGAACCGGGGGAGCGCCGAGCTCCTACGAGCAGTACTTC.

CDR3 loop: CASSSGATNEKLFF. The CDR3 nucleotides are TGTGCCAGCAGCTCGGGGGCAACTAATGAAAAACTGTTTTTT. This chain uses TRBV5-4 with TRBJ1-4; D is perhaps TRBD1 (5 bases). Germline lookup yields CDR1 SGHNT and CDR2 YYREEE (reference sequence). The V end was cut by 3 bases, the J end by 0 bases, with 6 bases between. The CDR3 loop spans 14 amino acids.

The chain joins TRBV29-1 to TRBJ2-1; D gene ambiguous. This CDR3 is 13 amino acids long. Germline V CDR1 and CDR2: SQVTM, ANQGSEA. V dropped 6 bases and J dropped 0 bases, with 9 bases sitting between them. The CDR3 loop is CSVLVYSYNEQFF. For the CDR3, the DNA is TGCAGCGTCCTGGTATACTCCTACAATGAGCAGTTCTTC.

This clone was counted once. V and J are TRBV5-1 and TRBJ2-7; 12 nucleotides agree with TRBD1. The V and J ends lost 4 bases and 5 bases, in that order; junction bases with no gene match: 16. The CDR3 length is 18 residues. Germline CDR1 reads SGHRS; CDR2 reads YFSETQ. The CDR3: CASSRGGTGGSRVNEQYF. The CDR3 bases are TGCGCCAGCAGCCGCGGAGGGACAGGGGGCTCGCGGGTGAACGAGCAGTACTTC. The variable domain in full, completed from reference TRBV5-1 and TRBJ2-7, reads KAGVTQTPRYLIKTRGQQVTLSCSPISGHRSVSWYQQTPGQGLQFLFEYFSETQRNKGNFPGRFSGRQFSNSRSEMNVSTLELGDSALYLCASSRGGTGGSRVNEQYFGPGTRLTVT.